What follows is one T cell receptor (beta chain) and its context. Its specificity is unknown. Measured with immunoSEQ multiplex PCR; TCRdb has only the in-frame clones, and not every one. Of more than 200,000 clones in the sample, about 90% were seen once. The record originates from a study of cytomegalovirus exposure and HLA in healthy donors. Regarding the study as a whole: Subsequent analysis found a tendency for first-cohort TCR clusters to co-occur within the 120 or so validation repertoires.

The CDR3 covers 13 residues. J lost 7 bases, V lost 6 bases, and 7 bases had no gene match. Germline V gene sequence: CDR1 MNHEY, CDR2 SVGAGI. V is TRBV6-5 and J is TRBJ1-1; 8 nucleotides agree with TRBD1. The TCR originated in a woman aged 25 to 39 in good health and CMV-seronegative. The sequenced sample consisted of PBMCs. CDR3 bases: TGTGCCAGCAGCAGGGACAGGTTCTTTGAAGCTTTCTTT. Its protein product is CASSRDRFFEAFF.